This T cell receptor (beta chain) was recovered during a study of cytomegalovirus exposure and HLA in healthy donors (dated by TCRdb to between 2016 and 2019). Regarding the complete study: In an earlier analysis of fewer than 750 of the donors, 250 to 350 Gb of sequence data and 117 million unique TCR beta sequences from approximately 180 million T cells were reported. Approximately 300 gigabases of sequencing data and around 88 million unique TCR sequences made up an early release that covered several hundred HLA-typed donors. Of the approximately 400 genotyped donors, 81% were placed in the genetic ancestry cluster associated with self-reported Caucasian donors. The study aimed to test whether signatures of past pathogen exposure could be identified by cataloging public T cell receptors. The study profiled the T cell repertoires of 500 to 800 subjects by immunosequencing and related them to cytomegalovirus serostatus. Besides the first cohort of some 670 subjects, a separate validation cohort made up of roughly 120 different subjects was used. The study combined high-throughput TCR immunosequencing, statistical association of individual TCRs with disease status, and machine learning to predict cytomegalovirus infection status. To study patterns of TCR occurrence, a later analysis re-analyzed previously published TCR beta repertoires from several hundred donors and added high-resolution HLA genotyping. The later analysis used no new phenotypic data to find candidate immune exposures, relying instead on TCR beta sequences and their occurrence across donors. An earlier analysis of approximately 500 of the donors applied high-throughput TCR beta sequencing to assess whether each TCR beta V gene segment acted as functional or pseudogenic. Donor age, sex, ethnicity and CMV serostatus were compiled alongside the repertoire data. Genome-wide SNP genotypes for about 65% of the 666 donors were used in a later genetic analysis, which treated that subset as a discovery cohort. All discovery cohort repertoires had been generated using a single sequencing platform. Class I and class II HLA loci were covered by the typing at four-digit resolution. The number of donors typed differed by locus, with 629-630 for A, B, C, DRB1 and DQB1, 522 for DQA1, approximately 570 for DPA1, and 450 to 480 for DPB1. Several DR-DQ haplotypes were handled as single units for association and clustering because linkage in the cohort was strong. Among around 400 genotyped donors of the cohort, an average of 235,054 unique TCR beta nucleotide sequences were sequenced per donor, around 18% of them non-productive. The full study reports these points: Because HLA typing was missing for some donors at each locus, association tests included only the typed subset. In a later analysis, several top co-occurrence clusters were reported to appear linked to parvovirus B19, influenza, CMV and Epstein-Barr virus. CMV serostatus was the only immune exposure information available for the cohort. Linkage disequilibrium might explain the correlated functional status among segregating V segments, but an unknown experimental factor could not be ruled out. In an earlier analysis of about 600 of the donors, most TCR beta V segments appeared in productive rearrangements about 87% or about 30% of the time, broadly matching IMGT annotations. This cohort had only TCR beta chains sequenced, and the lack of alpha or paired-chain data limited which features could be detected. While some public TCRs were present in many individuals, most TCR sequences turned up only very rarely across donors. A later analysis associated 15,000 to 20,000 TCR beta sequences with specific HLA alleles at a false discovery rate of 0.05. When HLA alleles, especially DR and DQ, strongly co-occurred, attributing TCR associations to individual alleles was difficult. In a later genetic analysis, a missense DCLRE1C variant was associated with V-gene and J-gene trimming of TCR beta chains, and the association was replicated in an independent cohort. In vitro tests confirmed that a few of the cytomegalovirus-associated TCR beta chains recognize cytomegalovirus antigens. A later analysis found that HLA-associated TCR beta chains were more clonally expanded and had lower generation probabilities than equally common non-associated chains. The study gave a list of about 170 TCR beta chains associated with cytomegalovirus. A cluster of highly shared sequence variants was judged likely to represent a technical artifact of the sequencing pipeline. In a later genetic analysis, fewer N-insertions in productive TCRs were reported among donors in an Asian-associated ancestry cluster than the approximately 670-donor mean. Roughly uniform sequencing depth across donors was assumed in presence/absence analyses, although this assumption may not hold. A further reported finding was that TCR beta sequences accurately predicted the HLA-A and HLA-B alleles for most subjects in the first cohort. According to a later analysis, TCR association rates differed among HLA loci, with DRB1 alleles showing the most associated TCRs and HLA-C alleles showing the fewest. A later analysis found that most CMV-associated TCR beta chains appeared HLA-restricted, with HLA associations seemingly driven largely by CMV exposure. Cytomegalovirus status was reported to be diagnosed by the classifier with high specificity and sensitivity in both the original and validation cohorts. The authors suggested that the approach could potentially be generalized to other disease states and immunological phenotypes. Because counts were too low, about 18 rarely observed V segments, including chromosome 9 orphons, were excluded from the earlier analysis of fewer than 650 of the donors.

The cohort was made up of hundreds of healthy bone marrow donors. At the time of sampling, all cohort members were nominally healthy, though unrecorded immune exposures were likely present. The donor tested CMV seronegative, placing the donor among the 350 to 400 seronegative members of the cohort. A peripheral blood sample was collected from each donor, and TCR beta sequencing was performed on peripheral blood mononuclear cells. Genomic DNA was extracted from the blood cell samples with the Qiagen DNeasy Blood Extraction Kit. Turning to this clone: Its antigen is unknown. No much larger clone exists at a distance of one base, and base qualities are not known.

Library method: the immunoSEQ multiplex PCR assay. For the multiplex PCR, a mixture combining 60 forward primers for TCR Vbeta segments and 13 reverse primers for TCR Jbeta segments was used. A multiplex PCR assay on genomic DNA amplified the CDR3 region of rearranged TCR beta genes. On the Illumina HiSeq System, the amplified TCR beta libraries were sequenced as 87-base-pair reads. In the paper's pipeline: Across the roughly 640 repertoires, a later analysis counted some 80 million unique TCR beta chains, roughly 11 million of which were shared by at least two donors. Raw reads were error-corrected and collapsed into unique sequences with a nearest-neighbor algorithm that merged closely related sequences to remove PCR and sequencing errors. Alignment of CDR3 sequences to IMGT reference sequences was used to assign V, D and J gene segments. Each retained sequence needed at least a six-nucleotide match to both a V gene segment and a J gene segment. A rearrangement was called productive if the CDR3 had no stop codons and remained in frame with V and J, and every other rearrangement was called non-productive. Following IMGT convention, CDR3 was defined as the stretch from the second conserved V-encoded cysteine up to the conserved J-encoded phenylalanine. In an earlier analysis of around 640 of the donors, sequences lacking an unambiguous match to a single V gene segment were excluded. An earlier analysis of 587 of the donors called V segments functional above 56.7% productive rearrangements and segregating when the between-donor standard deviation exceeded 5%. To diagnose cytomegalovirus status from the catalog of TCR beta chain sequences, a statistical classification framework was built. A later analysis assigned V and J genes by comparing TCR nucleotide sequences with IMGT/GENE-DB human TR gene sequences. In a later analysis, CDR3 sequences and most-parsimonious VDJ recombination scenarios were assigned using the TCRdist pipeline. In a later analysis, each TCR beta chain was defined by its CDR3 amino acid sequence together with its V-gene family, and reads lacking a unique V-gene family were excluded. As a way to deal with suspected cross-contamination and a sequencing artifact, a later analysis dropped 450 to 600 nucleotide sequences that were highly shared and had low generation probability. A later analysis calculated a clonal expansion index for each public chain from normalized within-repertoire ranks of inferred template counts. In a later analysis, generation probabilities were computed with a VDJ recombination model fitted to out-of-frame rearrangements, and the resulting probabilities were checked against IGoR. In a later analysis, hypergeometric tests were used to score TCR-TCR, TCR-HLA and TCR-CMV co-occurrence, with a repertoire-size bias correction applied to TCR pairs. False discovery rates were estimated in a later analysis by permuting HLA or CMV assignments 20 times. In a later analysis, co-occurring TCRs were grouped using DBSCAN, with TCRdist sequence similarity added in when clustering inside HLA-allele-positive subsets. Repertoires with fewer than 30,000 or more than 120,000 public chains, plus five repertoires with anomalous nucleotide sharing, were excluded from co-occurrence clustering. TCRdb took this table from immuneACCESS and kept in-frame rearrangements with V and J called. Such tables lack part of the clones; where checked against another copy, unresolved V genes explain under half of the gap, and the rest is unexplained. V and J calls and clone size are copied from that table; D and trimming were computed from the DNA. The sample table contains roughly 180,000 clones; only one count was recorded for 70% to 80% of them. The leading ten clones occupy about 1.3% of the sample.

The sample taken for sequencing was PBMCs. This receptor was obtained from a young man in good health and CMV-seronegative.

The base sequence is TGTGCCAGCAGCGTCCGTGCGACCGGAGACCGTTACGAGCAGTACTTC. Translation gives CASSVRATGDRYEQYF. The rearranged chain carries TRBV7-9 and TRBJ2-7, with the D segment identity uncertain. V was cut back by 5 bases and J by 4 bases, leaving a gap of 21 bases between them. The CDR3 measures 16 amino acids from cysteine to phenylalanine. Of the read, only the CDR3 DNA is kept; its 48 bases are in frame from base 1. Per the germline V gene (reference sequence), SEHNR is the CDR1 and FQNEAQ is the CDR2.